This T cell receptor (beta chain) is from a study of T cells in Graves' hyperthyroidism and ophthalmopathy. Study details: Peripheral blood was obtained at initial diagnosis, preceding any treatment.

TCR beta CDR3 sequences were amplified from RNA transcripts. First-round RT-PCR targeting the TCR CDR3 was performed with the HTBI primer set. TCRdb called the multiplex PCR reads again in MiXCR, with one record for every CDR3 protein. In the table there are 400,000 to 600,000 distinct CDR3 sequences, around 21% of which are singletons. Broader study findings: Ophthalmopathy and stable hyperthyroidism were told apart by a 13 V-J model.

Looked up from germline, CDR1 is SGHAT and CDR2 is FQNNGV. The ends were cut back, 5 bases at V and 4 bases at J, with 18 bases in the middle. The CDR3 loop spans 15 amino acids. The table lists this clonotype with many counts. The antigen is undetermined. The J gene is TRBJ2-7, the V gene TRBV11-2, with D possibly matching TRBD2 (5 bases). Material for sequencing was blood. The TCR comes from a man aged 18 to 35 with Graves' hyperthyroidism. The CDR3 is CASSTGGLVSYEQYF. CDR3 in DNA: TGTGCCAGCAGCACGGGCGGACTGGTCTCGTACGAGCAGTACTTC. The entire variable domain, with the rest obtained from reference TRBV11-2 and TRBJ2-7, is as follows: EAGVAQSPRYKIIEKRQSVAFWCNPISGHATLYWYQQILGQGPKLLIQFQNNGVVDDSQLPKDRFSAERLKGVDSTLKIQPAKLEDSAVYLCASSTGGLVSYEQYFGPGTRLTVT.